A selection of T cell receptor beta chains follows, all from one sample in a study of T cell responses to AZD1222 COVID-19 vaccine. The assay was immunoSEQ multiplex PCR, and TCRdb's table has in-frame clones only and misses some. The sample contains around 96,000 clones, approximately 90% of which appear only once. This specimen consisted of peripheral blood, obtained 28 days after the second AZD1222 dose. Receptor source: an adult who received the AZD1222 COVID-19 vaccine. The CDR3 runs from the conserved cysteine through the conserved F or W. Fields, in order: D gene, V gene, clone size, J gene, CDR3 protein, CDR3 DNA. A D gene is named only where the DNA matches it firmly. The size entry is marked missing in some rows and otherwise reads once, few, many or a size class.

TRBD1	TRBV6-5	-	TRBJ2-1	CASSLDRGDEQFF	TGTGCCAGCAGCCTCGACAGGGGCGATGAGCAGTTCTTC
TRBD2	TRBV7-8	-	TRBJ2-7	CASSLASSGTAYEQYF	TGTGCCAGCAGCTTAGCCTCTAGCGGAACCGCCTACGAGCAGTACTTC
-	TRBV7-2	-	TRBJ2-3	CASSLGGQRATDTQYF	TGTGCCAGCAGCTTAGGTGGCCAGCGGGCCACAGATACGCAGTATTTT
-	TRBV2	few	TRBJ2-3	CASRPSGRAYTQYF	TGTGCCAGCAGGCCCAGTGGGCGGGCCTATACGCAGTATTTT
-	TRBV15	-	TRBJ1-2	CATSRAPTDYYGYTF	TGTGCCACCAGCAGAGCACCGACAGACTACTATGGCTACACCTTC
TRBD1	TRBV5-4	-	TRBJ1-2	CASSYPGTAGYGYTF	TGTGCCAGCAGCTATCCCGGGACAGCTGGCTATGGCTACACCTTC
-	TRBV12-3/TRBV12-4	-	TRBJ1-2	CASSLAYGYTF	TGTGCCAGCAGTTTAGCCTATGGCTACACCTTC
-	TRBV2	once	TRBJ1-4	CAKREEANEKLFF	TGTGCCAAAAGAGAGGAGGCTAATGAAAAACTGTTTTTT
-	TRBV21-1	-	TRBJ1-6	CASRGRSPLHF	TGTGCCAGCAGGGGGCGTTCACCCCTCCACTTT
-	TRBV27	-	TRBJ2-7	CASSLGQSYEQYF	TGTGCCAGCAGTTTGGGGCAGAGCTACGAGCAGTACTTC
TRBD1	TRBV5-1	-	TRBJ1-2	CASSFGQGVDYGYTF	TGCGCCAGCAGCTTCGGACAGGGCGTCGACTATGGCTACACCTTC
-	TRBV11-3	-	TRBJ2-2	CASSQPGQKNTGELFF	TGTGCCAGCAGCCAACCCGGACAGAAGAACACCGGGGAGCTGTTTTTT
-	TRBV19	-	TRBJ1-3	CASLDTGNGNTIYF	TGTGCCAGTTTGGATACAGGGAATGGAAACACCATATATTTT
TRBD2	TRBV27	-	TRBJ2-2	CASSFTSGRFYTGELFF	TGTGCCAGCAGTTTCACTAGCGGGAGATTTTACACCGGGGAGCTGTTTTTT
TRBD2	TRBV2	-	TRBJ2-1	CASSEAQRERNEQFF	TGTGCCAGCAGTGAAGCCCAGCGGGAGAGGAATGAGCAGTTCTTC
-	TRBV29-1	-	TRBJ1-1	CSVDGGPIGPEAFF	TGCAGCGTTGACGGAGGACCAATTGGCCCTGAAGCTTTCTTT
-	TRBV11-2	-	TRBJ1-1	CASSTGYLNTEAFF	TGTGCCAGCAGCACAGGGTATTTGAACACTGAAGCTTTCTTT
TRBD1	TRBV19	-	TRBJ2-5	CASSRGTAQETQYF	TGTGCCAGTAGTAGGGGGACAGCCCAAGAGACCCAGTACTTC
TRBD1	TRBV10-3	-	TRBJ1-2	CAISESWTGSDGYTF	TGTGCCATCAGTGAGTCTTGGACAGGGAGTGATGGCTACACCTTC
-	TRBV15	-	TRBJ2-7	CATSREGFRGEQYF	TGTGCCACCAGCAGAGAAGGGTTTCGGGGGGAGCAGTACTTC
-	TRBV7-8	-	TRBJ1-3	CASSKGFSGNTIYF	TGTGCCAGCAGCAAGGGCTTCTCTGGAAACACCATATATTTT
TRBD1	TRBV5-4	-	TRBJ1-2	CASSLLGQPYGYTF	TGTGCCAGCAGCTTATTGGGACAGCCCTATGGCTACACCTTC